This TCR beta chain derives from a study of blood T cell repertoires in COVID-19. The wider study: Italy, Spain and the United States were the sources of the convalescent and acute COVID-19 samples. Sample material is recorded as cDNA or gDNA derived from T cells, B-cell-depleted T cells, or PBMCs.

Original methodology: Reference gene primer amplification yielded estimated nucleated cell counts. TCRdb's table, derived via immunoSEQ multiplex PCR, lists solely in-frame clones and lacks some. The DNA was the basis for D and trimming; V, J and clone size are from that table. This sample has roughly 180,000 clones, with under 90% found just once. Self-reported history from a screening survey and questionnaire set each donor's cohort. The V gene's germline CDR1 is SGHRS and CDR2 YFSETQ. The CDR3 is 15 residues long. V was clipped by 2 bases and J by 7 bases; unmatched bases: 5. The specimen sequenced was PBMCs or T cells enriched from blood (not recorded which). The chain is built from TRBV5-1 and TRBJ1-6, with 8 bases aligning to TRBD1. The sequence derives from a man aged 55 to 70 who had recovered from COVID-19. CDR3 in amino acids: CASSFLPGGNSPLHF. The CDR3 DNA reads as TGCGCCAGCAGCTTCTTGCCAGGGGGCAATTCACCCCTCCACTTT.